This T cell receptor beta chain was sequenced during a study of T cells in Graves' hyperthyroidism and ophthalmopathy. At least ten counts were recorded for this clonotype. What it binds is unknown. It was RNA transcripts that yielded the amplified TCR beta CDR3 regions. HTBI primers were the set used in a first-round RT-PCR of the TCR CDR3. TCRdb passed the multiplex PCR reads through MiXCR, listing each CDR3 protein once. The sample records around 600,000 distinct CDR3 sequences, more than 14% being singletons. The CDR3 loop spans 14 amino acids. V dropped 0 bases and J dropped 5 bases, with 13 bases sitting between them. Germline V lookup: CDR1 DFQATT, CDR2 SNEGSKA (reference sequence). Study findings and constraints: Blood samples included most of the expanded thyroid clonotypes exceeding 0.001.

Ophthalmopathy patients had moderate-to-severe active disease, CAS ≥3, NOSPECS ≥4, and disease duration under 3 months. Specimen: blood. The receptor comes from a woman in her fifties or sixties with Graves' ophthalmopathy. The V call is TRBV20-1, the J call TRBJ2-5; D perhaps matches TRBD2 (6 bases). This chain's CDR3 is CSARDAGRRETQYF. CDR3 nucleotide sequence: TGCAGTGCTAGAGATGCTGGGAGGCGGGAGACCCAGTACTTC.